Listed below are T cell receptor beta chains from one sample, sequenced in a study of blood T cells in healthy people across ages. Each CDR3 protein is one row after TCRdb ran MiXCR on the 5' RACE reads. The sample lists 700,000 or so distinct CDR3 sequences, about 24% seen once, with roughly 22% in the top ten. The sample taken for sequencing was blood. These receptors all stem from a man between 70 and 80 years old in good health. CDR3s include the opening cysteine and the closing phenylalanine or tryptophan. The D gene is left open where the match is weak. Size is omitted from some rows. Given values are once, few, many or a class for expanded clones.

CDR3nt	CDR3aa	d_gene	v_gene	j_gene	abundance	len
TGTGCCAGCAGCTCAACAGGGTCTGTGTACGAGCAGTACTTC	CASSSTGSVYEQYF	.	TRBV27	TRBJ2-7	.	14
TGTGCCAGCAAATTTGGGACTAGCGGGGGGTCCACAGATACGCAGTATTTT	CASKFGTSGGSTDTQYF	TRBD2	TRBV12-3/TRBV12-4	TRBJ2-3	.	17
TGTGCCAGCAGTTACGAGGACGTATTGCAAGAGACCCAGTACTTC	CASSYEDVLQETQYF	.	TRBV6-6	TRBJ2-5	.	15
TGCGCCAGCAGCATGAGGGTGGAGAACACTGAAGCTTTCTTT	CASSMRVENTEAFF	.	TRBV5-1	TRBJ1-1	few	14
TGTGCCAGCAGTTTAGGAGACAGGGTACCACTCTCTGGGGCCAACGTCCTGACTTTC	CASSLGDRVPLSGANVLTF	TRBD1	TRBV12-3/TRBV12-4	TRBJ2-6	.	19
TGTGCCAGCACGCCCGGACGAGGGAACACCGGGGAGCTGTTTTTT	CASTPGRGNTGELFF	.	TRBV25-1	TRBJ2-2	few	15
TGCGCCAGCAGCCAACCGGGGTACTACGAGCAGTACTTC	CASSQPGYYEQYF	.	TRBV5-1	TRBJ2-7	.	13
TGTGCCAGCAGCGTTTCCCGCACAGATACGCAGTATTTT	CASSVSRTDTQYF	.	TRBV12-3/TRBV12-4	TRBJ2-3	few	13
TGCAGGGCGGGGAACTCGGGAGAGGATACGCAGTATTTT	CRAGNSGEDTQYF	.	TRBV20-1	TRBJ2-3	few	13
TGCGCCAGCAGCTTGGGGGGCTCCAACACCGGGGAGCTGTTTTTT	CASSLGGSNTGELFF	.	TRBV5-1	TRBJ2-2	few	15
TGCAGCGCCTCCCAGGGTGACACTGAAGCTTTCTTT	CSASQGDTEAFF	.	TRBV29-1	TRBJ1-1	.	12
TGTGCCAGCAGCTTCGGGACTAGGTATGAGCAGTTCTTC	CASSFGTRYEQFF	TRBD2	TRBV13	TRBJ2-1	many	13
TGTGCCAGCAGTACTCATAATAACTATGGCTACACCTTC	CASSTHNNYGYTF	.	TRBV28	TRBJ1-2	.	13
TGCGCCAGCAGCCCAAAAACTTTCAACAACTCTGGAAACACCATATATTTT	CASSPKTFNNSGNTIYF	.	TRBV5-1	TRBJ1-3	.	17
TGTGCCAGCAGCCAGTCCCCGGGCGGTGGACGTTCACCCCAGCATTTT	CASSQSPGGGRSPQHF	.	TRBV3-1	TRBJ1-5	few	16
TGTGCCATCAGAGGACTAGCGGGGGATTTAGAGCAGTTCTTC	CAIRGLAGDLEQFF	TRBD2	TRBV10-3	TRBJ2-1	.	14